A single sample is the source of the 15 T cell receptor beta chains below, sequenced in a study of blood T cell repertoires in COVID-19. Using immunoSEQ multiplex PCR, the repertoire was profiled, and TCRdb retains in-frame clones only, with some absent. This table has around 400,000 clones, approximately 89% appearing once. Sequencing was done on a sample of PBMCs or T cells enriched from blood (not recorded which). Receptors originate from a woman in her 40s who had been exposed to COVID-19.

CDR3 bases: TGTGCCAGCAGCCAATATATGGGGAGTGGCTACACCTTC. It translates to CASSQYMGSGYTF. V and J are TRBV14 and TRBJ1-2; D is uncertain. Trimming pared 2 bases from V and 7 bases from J, leaving 11 bases between. This CDR3 has 13 amino acids. Germline values: CDR1 SGHDN, CDR2 FVKESK.

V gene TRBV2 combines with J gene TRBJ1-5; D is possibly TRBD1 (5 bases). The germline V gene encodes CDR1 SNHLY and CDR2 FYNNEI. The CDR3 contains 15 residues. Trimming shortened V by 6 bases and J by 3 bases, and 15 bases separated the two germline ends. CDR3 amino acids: CASSSGGEINQPQHF. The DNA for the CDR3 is TGTGCCAGCAGCAGTGGAGGGGAGATCAATCAGCCCCAGCATTTT.

The CDR3 DNA sequence: TGTGCCTGGTCGGGCGGCACCCCCCGGGGACAGCCCCAGCATTTT. Translating gives CAWSGGTPRGQPQHF. The rearrangement joins TRBV30 to TRBJ1-5; the D is unclear. The germline V gene encodes CDR1 GTSNPN and CDR2 SVGIG (reference sequence). V was cut by 5 bases and J by 7 bases, with 21 bases left in between. The CDR3 consists of 15 residues.

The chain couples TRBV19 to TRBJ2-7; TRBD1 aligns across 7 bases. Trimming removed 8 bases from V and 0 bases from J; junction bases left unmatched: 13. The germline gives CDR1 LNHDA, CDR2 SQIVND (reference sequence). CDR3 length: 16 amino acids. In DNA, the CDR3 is TGTGCCAGTCGGGGTAAAGGGACAGAAGTCTCCTACGAGCAGTACTTC. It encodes CASRGKGTEVSYEQYF. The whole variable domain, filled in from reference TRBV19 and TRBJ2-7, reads DGGITQSPKYLFRKEGQNVTLSCEQNLNHDAMYWYRQDPGQGLRLIYYSQIVNDFQKGDIAEGYSVSREKKESFPLTVTSAQKNPTAFYLCASRGKGTEVSYEQYFGPGTRLTVT.

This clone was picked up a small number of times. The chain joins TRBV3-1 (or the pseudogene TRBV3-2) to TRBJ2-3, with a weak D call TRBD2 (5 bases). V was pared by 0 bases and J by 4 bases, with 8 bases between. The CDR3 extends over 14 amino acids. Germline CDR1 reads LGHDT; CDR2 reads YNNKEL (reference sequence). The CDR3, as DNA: TGTGCCAGCAGCCAAGATGAGGGCTCAGATACGCAGTATTTT. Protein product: CASSQDEGSDTQYF.

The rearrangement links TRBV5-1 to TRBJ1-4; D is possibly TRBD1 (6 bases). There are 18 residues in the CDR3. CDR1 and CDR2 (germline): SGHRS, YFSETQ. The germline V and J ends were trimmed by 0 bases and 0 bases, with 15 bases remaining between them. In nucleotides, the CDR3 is TGCGCCAGCAGCTTGGGGACAGTTGGGCCTGCAACTAATGAAAAACTGTTTTTT. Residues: CASSLGTVGPATNEKLFF.

CDR3 coding DNA: TGTGCCAGCAGTAAAGAGGACAGGGCGACCGGCTATGGCTACACCTTC. This gives the protein CASSKEDRATGYGYTF. The chain is built from TRBV6-1 and TRBJ1-2, with 8 nucleotides matching TRBD1. The CDR3 extends over 16 amino acids. V shed 5 bases, J shed 4 bases, and the junction held 12 bases outside the gene matches. The V gene's germline CDR1 is MNHNS and CDR2 SASEGT.

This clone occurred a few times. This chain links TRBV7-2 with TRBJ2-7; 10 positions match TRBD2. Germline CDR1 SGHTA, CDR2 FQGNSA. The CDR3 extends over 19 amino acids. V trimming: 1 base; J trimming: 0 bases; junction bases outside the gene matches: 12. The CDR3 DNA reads TGTGCCAGCAGCTTAGTAGTAGCGGGAGGCCGCCCGAGCTCCTACGAGCAGTACTTC. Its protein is CASSLVVAGGRPSSYEQYF.

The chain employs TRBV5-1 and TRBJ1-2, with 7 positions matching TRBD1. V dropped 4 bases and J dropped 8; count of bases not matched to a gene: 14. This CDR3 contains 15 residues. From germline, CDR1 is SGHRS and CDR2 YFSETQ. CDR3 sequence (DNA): TGCGCCAGCAGCGCACTGACAGGGCTTGGTAGGGGCTACACCTTC. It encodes CASSALTGLGRGYTF.

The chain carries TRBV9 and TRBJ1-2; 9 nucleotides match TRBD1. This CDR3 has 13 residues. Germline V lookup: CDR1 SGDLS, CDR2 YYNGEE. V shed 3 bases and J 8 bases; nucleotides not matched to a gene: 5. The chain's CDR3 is CASSAHGTGGYTF. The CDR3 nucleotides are TGTGCCAGCAGCGCCCACGGGACAGGGGGCTACACCTTC. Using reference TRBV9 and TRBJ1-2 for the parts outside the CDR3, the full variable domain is DSGVTQTPKHLITATGQRVTLRCSPRSGDLSVYWYQQSLDQGLQFLIQYYNGEERAKGNILERFSAQQFPDLHSELNLSSLELGDSALYFCASSAHGTGGYTFGSGTRLTVV.

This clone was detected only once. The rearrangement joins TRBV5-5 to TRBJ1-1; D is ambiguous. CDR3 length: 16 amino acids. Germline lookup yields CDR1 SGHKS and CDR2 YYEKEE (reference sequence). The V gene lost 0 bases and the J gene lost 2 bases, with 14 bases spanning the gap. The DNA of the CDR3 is TGTGCCAGCAGCTTGGGTGCTAGTGTCCCTAACACTGAAGCTTTCTTT. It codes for CASSLGASVPNTEAFF.

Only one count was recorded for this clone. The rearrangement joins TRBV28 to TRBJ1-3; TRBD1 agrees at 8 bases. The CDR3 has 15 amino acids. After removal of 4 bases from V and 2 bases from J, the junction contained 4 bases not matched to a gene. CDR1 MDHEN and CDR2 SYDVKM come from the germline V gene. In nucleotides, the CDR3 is TGTGCCAGCAGTTCGGACAGGGTGGCTGGAAACACCATATATTTT. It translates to CASSSDRVAGNTIYF.

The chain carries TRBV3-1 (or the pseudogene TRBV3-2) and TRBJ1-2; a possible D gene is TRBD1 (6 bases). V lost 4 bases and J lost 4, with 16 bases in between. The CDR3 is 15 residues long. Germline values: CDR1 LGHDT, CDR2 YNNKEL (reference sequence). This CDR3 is CASSPWAGGGYGYTF. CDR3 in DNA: TGTGCCAGCAGCCCCTGGGCGGGGGGCGGCTATGGCTACACCTTC.

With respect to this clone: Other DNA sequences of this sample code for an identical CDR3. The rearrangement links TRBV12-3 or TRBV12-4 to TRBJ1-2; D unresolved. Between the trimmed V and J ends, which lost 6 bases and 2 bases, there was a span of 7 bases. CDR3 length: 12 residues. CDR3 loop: CASSPFNYGYTF. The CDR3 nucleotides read TGTGCCAGCAGCCCTTTCAACTATGGCTACACCTTC.

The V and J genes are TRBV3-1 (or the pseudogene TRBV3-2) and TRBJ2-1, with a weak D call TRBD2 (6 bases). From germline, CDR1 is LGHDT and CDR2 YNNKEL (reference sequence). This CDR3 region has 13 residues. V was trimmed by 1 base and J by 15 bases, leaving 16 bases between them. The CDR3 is CASSQASGTGAFF. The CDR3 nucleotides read TGTGCCAGCAGCCAAGCATCCGGGACTGGGGCGTTCTTC.